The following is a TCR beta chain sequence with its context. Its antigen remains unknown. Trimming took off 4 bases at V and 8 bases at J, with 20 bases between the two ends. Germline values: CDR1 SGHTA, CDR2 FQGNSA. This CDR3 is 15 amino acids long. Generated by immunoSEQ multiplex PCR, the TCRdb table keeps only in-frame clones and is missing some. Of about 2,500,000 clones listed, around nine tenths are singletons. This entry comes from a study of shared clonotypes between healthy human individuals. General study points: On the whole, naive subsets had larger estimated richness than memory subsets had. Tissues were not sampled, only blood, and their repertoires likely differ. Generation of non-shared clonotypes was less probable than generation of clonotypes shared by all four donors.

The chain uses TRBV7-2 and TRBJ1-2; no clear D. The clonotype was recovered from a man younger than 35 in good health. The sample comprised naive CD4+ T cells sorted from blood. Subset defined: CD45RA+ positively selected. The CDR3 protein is CASSSLTLGRGGYTF. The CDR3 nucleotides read TGTGCCAGCAGCTCACTTACTCTGGGTCGAGGAGGCTACACCTTC.